This T cell receptor beta chain derives from a study of immune cell composition in non-small cell lung cancer. Measured with immunoSEQ multiplex PCR; TCRdb has only the in-frame clones, and not every one. The sample carries under 6,500 clones, 71% recorded once. Of note for this clone: Antigen: not known.

Normal lung was sampled as far from the tumour as possible, at least 3 cm. Study observations and caveats: Overall clonality, unlike maximal tumour-associated clone frequency, did not predict TIL reactivity. Tumour-reactive clones were not shown to match dominant in vivo tumour clones. Tumour-associated clones >0.5% occurred in 33% of adenocarcinomas, about 80% of squamous.

The CDR3 is made up of 12 amino acids. V lost 6 bases and J lost 3, with 8 bases in between. Germline V gene data show CDR1 as SGHAT and CDR2 as FQNNGV. The sequenced sample consisted of non-adjacent lung tissue. The rearrangement uses TRBV11-2 and TRBJ1-1, with D perhaps matching TRBD1 (6 bases). This TCR came from a human donor with non-small cell lung cancer. Here the CDR3 DNA reads TGTGCCAGCAGAACAGGGTACACTGAAGCTTTCTTT. This codes for CASRTGYTEAFF.